The following is a T cell receptor (beta chain) sequence with its context. No antigen is known for it. Using RNA transcripts as the source, TCR beta CDR3 regions were amplified. When the TCR CDR3 underwent first-round RT-PCR, the HTBI primer set was used. TCRdb analysed the multiplex PCR reads with MiXCR anew, one entry per CDR3 protein. The profile shows almost 600,000 distinct CDR3 sequences, under 60% of them singletons. These data originate in a study of T cells in Graves' hyperthyroidism and ophthalmopathy. Patients counted as stable if ophthalmopathy did not develop within 18 months. Newly diagnosed hyperthyroidism, duration under 2 months, in patients aged 18 to 65. Diagnosing involved the use of clinical symptoms, serum thyroxine and TRAb, thyroid ultrasound and orbital computed tomography. General study findings and limits: Model predictions of ophthalmopathy came a median approximately 6.5 months before onset.

The sample consisted of peripheral blood or thyroid tissue (not recorded which). The TCR was taken from a woman aged 18-29 years with Graves' hyperthyroidism.

The CDR3: CASRGGQRFDEQYF. The CDR3 coding sequence is TGTGCCAGCAGAGGGGGACAGCGATTCGACGAGCAGTACTTC. V gene TRBV6-1 combines with J gene TRBJ2-7; 7 nucleotides agree with TRBD1. From germline, CDR1 is MNHNS and CDR2 SASEGT. The CDR3 is 14 amino acids. V lost 6 bases and J lost 5; bases outside the gene matches: 10.